The source of this TCR beta chain is a study of blood T cell repertoires in COVID-19. Across the whole study: From T cells, B-cell-depleted T cells, or PBMCs came the material, which was cDNA or gDNA.

Germline lookup yields CDR1 SGHAT and CDR2 FQNNGV. The ends were cut back, 5 bases at V and 2 bases at J, with 10 bases in the middle. The CDR3 has 14 residues. The assay was immunoSEQ multiplex PCR, and TCRdb's table has in-frame clones only and misses some. The sample records approximately 55,000 clones, 90% being singletons. What was sequenced was peripheral blood. The chain uses TRBV11-2 and TRBJ1-3, with a possible D match to TRBD1 (5 bases). The TCR originated in a man aged 40-49 years with acute or convalescent COVID-19. For the CDR3, the DNA is TGTGCCAGCAGCAAACAGGTTACTGGAAACACCATATATTTT. Encoded protein: CASSKQVTGNTIYF.